Listed below are T cell receptor beta chains from one sample, sequenced in a study of shared T cell receptors in the human thymus. Method: immunoSEQ multiplex PCR; TCRdb's copy keeps in-frame clones and lacks some. Among hundreds of thousands of clones listed, roughly 90% were seen once. The sample was also linked to a second study, of human thymus T cells.

Sequencing input: thymocytes. The receptor set was obtained from a boy in the first two years of life with a congenital heart defect. Each CDR3 is given with its conserved first and last residue. D genes are given only for firm matches. Not all rows give a size; the values are once, few, many and, for expanded clones, a class.

>TRBD2|TRBV5-4|-|TRBJ2-7
CASSLAPGRACEQYF
TGTGCCAGCAGCTTGGCTCCCGGGAGGGCGTGTGAGCAGTACTTC
>-|TRBV18|-|TRBJ2-7
CASSPTGTPQAGEQYF
TGTGCCAGCTCACCCACCGGGACACCCCAGGCGGGCGAGCAGTACTTC
>-|TRBV5-1|once|TRBJ2-1
CASSFPTGSHEQFF
TGCGCCAGCAGCTTCCCCACGGGGAGCCATGAGCAGTTCTTC
>TRBD2|TRBV5-6|-|TRBJ2-1
CASSLVGTSGSLYNEQFF
TGTGCCAGCAGCTTGGTTGGGACTAGCGGGAGTTTGTACAATGAGCAGTTCTTC
>-|TRBV14|once|TRBJ2-1
CASSQAGSFNNEQFF
TGTGCCAGCAGCCAAGCCGGGAGTTTCAACAATGAGCAGTTCTTC
>-|TRBV6-5|-|TRBJ1-1
CASRVSGTLNTEAFF
TGTGCCAGCAGGGTCTCCGGGACACTGAACACTGAAGCTTTCTTT
>TRBD2|TRBV27|-|TRBJ2-7
CASTGLAEPYEQYF
TGTGCCAGCACTGGACTAGCGGAGCCCTACGAGCAGTACTTC
>TRBD2|TRBV29-1|-|TRBJ2-7
CSVAGGRLAETSYEQYF
TGCAGCGTTGCGGGGGGGAGACTAGCGGAGACTTCCTACGAGCAGTACTTC
>-|TRBV14|-|TRBJ1-3
CATQSGTGNTIYF
TGTGCCACCCAGTCGGGGACTGGAAACACCATATATTTT
>TRBD1|TRBV29-1|-|TRBJ2-7
CSVRGPGQEQYF
TGCAGCGTGAGGGGGCCAGGTCAGGAGCAGTACTTC
>-|TRBV4-2|-|TRBJ2-7
CASSQDVDSTYEQYF
TGTGCCAGCAGCCAAGATGTCGACTCGACCTACGAGCAGTACTTC
>TRBD2|TRBV9|-|TRBJ2-7
CASSEGGRGTSYEQYF
TGTGCCAGCAGTGAGGGCGGGAGGGGAACCTCCTACGAGCAGTACTTC
>TRBD1|TRBV11-3|-|TRBJ1-2
CASSYTQEGARNYGYTF
TGTGCCAGCAGCTACACTCAAGAGGGGGCGCGTAACTATGGCTACACCTTC
>TRBD2|TRBV5-1|-|TRBJ2-7
CASSHHAFFRREAAYEQYF
TGCGCCAGCAGCCATCATGCCTTTTTTCGGCGGGAGGCCGCCTACGAGCAGTACTTC
>TRBD1|TRBV27|-|TRBJ2-5
CASSPSRNRGHQETQYF
TGTGCCAGCAGCCCTTCTCGGAACAGGGGGCACCAAGAGACCCAGTACTTC
>-|TRBV21-1|-|TRBJ2-5
CASSKEQLSGMGETQYF
TGTGCCAGCAGCAAAGAGCAGCTTAGCGGGATGGGTGAGACCCAGTACTTC
>-|TRBV19|-|TRBJ1-5
CASSIEGAVGEGLENQPQHF
TGTGCCAGTAGTATAGAGGGGGCGGTAGGGGAAGGGTTAGAAAATCAGCCCCAGCATTTT
>-|TRBV4-2|-|TRBJ2-1
CASSQDMGLGVSYNEQFF
TGTGCCAGCAGCCAAGATATGGGGCTAGGAGTATCCTACAATGAGCAGTTCTTC
>-|TRBV4-2|-|TRBJ2-7
CASSPRGADSPYEQYF
TGTGCCAGCAGCCCCCGGGGGGCTGATTCCCCCTACGAGCAGTACTTC
>-|TRBV4-1|-|TRBJ2-5
CASSSSSPGREQETQYF
TGCGCCAGCAGCTCCTCGAGCCCAGGAAGGGAGCAAGAGACCCAGTACTTC
>TRBD1|TRBV5-5|-|TRBJ2-2
CASSRGQGFITGELFF
TGTGCCAGCAGCCGTGGACAGGGATTCATCACCGGGGAGCTGTTTTTT
>TRBD2|TRBV7-2|few|TRBJ2-1
CASSLKRTSLRNEQFF
TGTGCCAGCAGCTTAAAGCGGACTAGCCTAAGAAATGAGCAGTTCTTC
>-|TRBV7-5|-|TRBJ2-5
CVRSLVVGTGCYLGETQYF
TGTGTCAGAAGCTTAGTCGTGGGGACAGGGTGTTATCTTGGAGAGACCCAGTACTTC
>-|TRBV6-4|-|TRBJ2-2
CASSDEPEGNTGELFF
TGTGCCAGCAGTGACGAACCGGAGGGAAACACCGGGGAGCTGTTTTTT
>TRBD2|TRBV28|-|TRBJ2-5
CASSWGGGETQYF
TGTGCCAGCAGTTGGGGGGGAGGAGAGACCCAGTACTTC
>TRBD2|TRBV18|-|TRBJ2-1
CASSPSSGASYNEQFF
TGTGCCAGCTCACCGTCTAGCGGGGCCTCCTACAATGAGCAGTTCTTC
>TRBD1|TRBV27|-|TRBJ2-7
CASSSVGTGYEQYF
TGTGCCAGCAGTTCCGTGGGGACAGGCTACGAGCAGTACTTC
>-|TRBV11-2|-|TRBJ2-5
CASSSDWGRERRRQETQYF
TGTGCCAGCAGCTCCGATTGGGGGCGGGAGCGAAGAAGACAAGAGACCCAGTACTTC
>TRBD2|TRBV27|-|TRBJ2-2
CASSSASGSRDTGELFF
TGTGCCAGCAGTTCCGCGAGCGGGAGTAGAGACACCGGGGAGCTGTTTTTT
>-|TRBV29-1|-|TRBJ1-1
CSVEDGAGVDTEAFF
TGCAGCGTTGAAGATGGGGCAGGGGTCGACACTGAAGCTTTCTTT
>-|TRBV28|-|TRBJ2-7
CASSLSPGVSREQYF
TGTGCCAGCAGTTTAAGTCCAGGGGTTTCGCGGGAGCAGTACTTC
>TRBD2|TRBV4-3|-|TRBJ2-2
CASSPGGGAGGRITGELFF
TGCGCCAGCAGCCCGGGAGGGGGAGCGGGCGGGAGGATCACCGGGGAGCTGTTTTTT
>TRBD2|TRBV4-1|-|TRBJ2-7
CASSQDGGSYYEQYF
TGCGCCAGCAGCCAAGATGGCGGGAGTTACTACGAGCAGTACTTC
>-|TRBV5-1|-|TRBJ1-1
CASSLASRANTEAFF
TGCGCCAGCAGCTTGGCCAGCAGGGCGAACACTGAAGCTTTCTTT
>TRBD2|TRBV7-2|-|TRBJ2-3
CASSFPTSGSTDTQYF
TGTGCCAGCAGCTTCCCGACTAGCGGTAGCACAGATACGCAGTATTTT
>TRBD2|TRBV4-1|-|TRBJ2-7
CASSQDSAGVGDSEQYF
TGCGCCAGCAGCCAAGATTCGGCGGGAGTGGGGGATTCCGAGCAGTACTTC
>TRBD1|TRBV19|once|TRBJ2-1
CASSAKGARHNEQFF
TGTGCCAGTAGTGCAAAGGGGGCGCGTCACAATGAGCAGTTCTTC
>-|TRBV27|once|TRBJ2-1
CASQPRDTDNEQFF
TGTGCCAGCCAGCCACGAGACACCGACAATGAGCAGTTCTTC
>-|TRBV7-9|-|TRBJ2-7
CASSLFPGEQYF
TGTGCCAGCAGCTTATTCCCGGGGGAGCAGTACTTC
>TRBD2|TRBV4-1|-|TRBJ2-1
CASSQETSGRGYNEQFF
TGCGCCAGCAGCCAAGAGACTAGCGGGAGGGGATACAATGAGCAGTTCTTC
>-|TRBV27|-|TRBJ2-7
CASSSLAGTCHEQYF
TGTGCCAGCAGTTCGCTGGCCGGGACTTGCCACGAGCAGTACTTC
>-|TRBV27|-|TRBJ1-2
CASSFDRFYGYTF
TGTGCCAGCAGTTTTGACAGGTTCTATGGCTACACCTTC
>-|TRBV2|-|TRBJ2-1
CASRNREGSYNEQFF
TGTGCCAGCAGAAACAGGGAAGGGAGCTACAATGAGCAGTTCTTC
>TRBD1|TRBV19|few|TRBJ2-7
CASSIRDRSHEQYF
TGTGCCAGTAGTATCCGGGACAGGTCACACGAGCAGTACTTC
>-|TRBV7-2|-|TRBJ1-2
CASSWFWSPNDGYTF
TGTGCCAGCAGCTGGTTCTGGAGCCCCAATGATGGCTACACCTTC
>-|TRBV29-1|once|TRBJ1-1
CSVEYKARHRW
TGCAGCGTTGAATACAAGGCGCGACATCGGTGG
>TRBD2|TRBV4-3|-|TRBJ2-3
CASSQDPGRTSGSPDTQYF
TGCGCCAGCAGCCAAGACCCCGGTAGGACTAGCGGGAGTCCAGATACGCAGTATTTT
>TRBD1|TRBV19|-|TRBJ2-3
CASSPGQVDRTDTQYF
TGTGCCAGTAGCCCGGGACAGGTAGACCGCACAGATACGCAGTATTTT
>-|TRBV27|-|TRBJ2-3
CASSLEEGDTQYF
TGTGCCAGCAGTTTAGAGGAGGGGGATACGCAGTATTTT
>-|TRBV14|-|TRBJ2-7
CASSQDGSSYEQYF
TGTGCCAGCAGCCAAGATGGGAGCTCCTACGAGCAGTACTTC